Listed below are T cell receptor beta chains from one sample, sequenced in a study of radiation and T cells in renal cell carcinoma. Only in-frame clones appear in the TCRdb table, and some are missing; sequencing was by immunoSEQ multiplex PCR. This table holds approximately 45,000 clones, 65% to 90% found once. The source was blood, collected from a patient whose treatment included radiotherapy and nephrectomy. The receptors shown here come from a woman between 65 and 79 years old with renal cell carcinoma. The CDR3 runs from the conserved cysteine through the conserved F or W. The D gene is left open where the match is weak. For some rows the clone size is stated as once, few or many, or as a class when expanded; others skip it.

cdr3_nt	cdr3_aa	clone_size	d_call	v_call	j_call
TGCGCCAGCAGCCAAGAGTGGACGGGGGTGGCCGGGGAGCTGTTTTTT	CASSQEWTGVAGELFF	NA	NA	TRBV4-3	TRBJ2-2
TGTGCCAGCACTATACTATCTCAAAAATACGAGCAGTACTTC	CASTILSQKYEQYF	NA	NA	TRBV6-1	TRBJ2-7
TGTGCCAGCAGCCAGGACAGGGGCGGGGATCAGCCCCAGCATTTT	CASSQDRGGDQPQHF	NA	TRBD1	TRBV5-8	TRBJ1-5
TGTGCCAGCAGCCCTGGGCCGGGGAACCCCAAAAACATTCAGTACTTC	CASSPGPGNPKNIQYF	NA	NA	TRBV9	TRBJ2-4
TGCGCCAGCAGCGACTACTCTGGGGCCAACGTCCTGACTTTC	CASSDYSGANVLTF	once	NA	TRBV5-1	TRBJ2-6
TGTGCCAGCAGCTTGCGGGGGTTGAACACTGAAGCTTTCTTT	CASSLRGLNTEAFF	NA	NA	TRBV5-6	TRBJ1-1
TGTGCCAGCAGCTTAAACTCTGGGGATTCACCCCTCCACTTT	CASSLNSGDSPLHF	NA	NA	TRBV7-8	TRBJ1-6
TGTGCCAGCAGCCCCGCTTGGGGGGACAGGGTTCGCCCCCAAGAGACCCAGTACTTC	CASSPAWGDRVRPQETQYF	NA	TRBD1	TRBV13	TRBJ2-5
TGTGCCAGCAGCACGCGACAGGGGGCGGGTTATAGCAATCAGCCCCAGCATTTT	CASSTRQGAGYSNQPQHF	NA	NA	TRBV21-1	TRBJ1-5
TGTGCCAGCAGCTTAGGGACAGGGGAAACGTACGAGCAGTACTTC	CASSLGTGETYEQYF	NA	TRBD1	TRBV7-7	TRBJ2-7
TGTGCCAGCAGTCACCAACCGACAGAGGTCAAAAACATTCAGTACTTC	CASSHQPTEVKNIQYF	NA	NA	TRBV6-6	TRBJ2-4
TGTGCCATCAGTGAGTCTGCGGGAGGAACCAACGAGCAGTACTTC	CAISESAGGTNEQYF	NA	TRBD2	TRBV10-3	TRBJ2-7
TGTGCCAGCAGCTTAACAACAGGGGTCTATGGCTACACCTTC	CASSLTTGVYGYTF	NA	TRBD1	TRBV5-6	TRBJ1-2
TGCGCCAGCAGCCAAGAGTATGGGTCCTACGAGCAGTACTTC	CASSQEYGSYEQYF	NA	NA	TRBV4-3	TRBJ2-7
TGTGCCTTATCCGCCGGGGCAGATACGCAGTATTTT	CALSAGADTQYF	NA	NA	TRBV7-3	TRBJ2-3
TGTGCCAGCAGTTCCCACCTGGGGCGGGGGTTTGAAAACATTCAGTACTTC	CASSSHLGRGFENIQYF	NA	TRBD2	TRBV27	TRBJ2-4
TGCAGCGTTGGTGCCAGGGATCAGCCCCAGCATTTT	CSVGARDQPQHF	NA	NA	TRBV29-1	TRBJ1-5
TGTGCCAGCAGCCCGCACGAGACAGGGGCCAAAAACATTCAGTACTTC	CASSPHETGAKNIQYF	NA	TRBD1	TRBV9	TRBJ2-4
TGTGCCAGCAGCTTGGCCAGCGGGGGTGAAATCACCGGGGAGCTGTTTTTT	CASSLASGGEITGELFF	NA	TRBD2	TRBV5-4	TRBJ2-2
TGCAGCGTTGGGTCCCAGGGGGGCACTGAAGCTTTCTTT	CSVGSQGGTEAFF	NA	TRBD1	TRBV29-1	TRBJ1-1
TGTGCCAGCAGCTGGAGGGGAGCCGGAAACACCATATATTTT	CASSWRGAGNTIYF	NA	NA	TRBV13	TRBJ1-3
TGTGCCAGCAGCCCGCGGGAGTCGGGGCCGAATGAGCAGTTCTTC	CASSPRESGPNEQFF	NA	TRBD2	TRBV7-9	TRBJ2-1
TGTGCCAGCAGCTTAGATTATTCCAGGGCTGAAAAACTGTTTTTT	CASSLDYSRAEKLFF	many	NA	TRBV11-2	TRBJ1-4
TGTGCCAGCAGCTTGCGGCTCCTGGGCAGATCCTACAATGAGCAGTTCTTC	CASSLRLLGRSYNEQFF	NA	NA	TRBV5-6	TRBJ2-1
TGTGCCAGCAGCTTATTAGTAAACACCGGGGAGCTGTTTTTT	CASSLLVNTGELFF	NA	NA	TRBV11-2	TRBJ2-2
TGTGCCACCAGGGACAGGGGTTCTTATCAGCCCCAGCATTTT	CATRDRGSYQPQHF	NA	TRBD1	TRBV15	TRBJ1-5
TGTGCCAGTAGAGGAAATTCGGGGACTGAGCAGTTCTTC	CASRGNSGTEQFF	once	NA	TRBV19	TRBJ2-1
TGTGCCAGCTCACCATCATATGCGGTCACTGAAGCTTTCTTT	CASSPSYAVTEAFF	NA	NA	TRBV18	TRBJ1-1
TGTGCCAGCAGTTCTTACGCGCATGGCTACACCTTC	CASSSYAHGYTF	NA	NA	TRBV6-5	TRBJ1-2
TGTGCCAGCAGTGATTCATATAGCAATCAGCCCCAGCATTTT	CASSDSYSNQPQHF	NA	NA	TRBV6-1	TRBJ1-5
TGTGCCAGCAGCGAGGGGACTAGCGGGGGCTCCTACAATGAGCAGTTCTTC	CASSEGTSGGSYNEQFF	NA	TRBD2	TRBV9	TRBJ2-1
TGTGCCTGGAGTGAAGGTATTGGACTTAATGAAAAACTGTTTTTT	CAWSEGIGLNEKLFF	NA	NA	TRBV30	TRBJ1-4
TGTGCCAGCAGCTCGCAGGGCCGGACAGATACGCAGTATTTT	CASSSQGRTDTQYF	once	NA	TRBV5-6	TRBJ2-3
TGTGCCAGCAGCAAAAGTAGGGACAGGGGGGAGGAAAAACTGTTTTTT	CASSKSRDRGEEKLFF	NA	NA	TRBV21-1	TRBJ1-4
TGTGCCTGGAGACACATTCGAGGGGACTATGGCTACACCTTC	CAWRHIRGDYGYTF	few	NA	TRBV30	TRBJ1-2
TGTGCCAGCTCTCCACGGACTAGCGGGAGTGATGAGCAGTTCTTC	CASSPRTSGSDEQFF	NA	TRBD2	TRBV18	TRBJ2-1
TGCGCCAGCAGCCAAGATGACGGGATCAACAATGAGCAGTTCTTC	CASSQDDGINNEQFF	NA	NA	TRBV4-3	TRBJ2-1
TGTGCCAGCAGGGGAGGAGTGTATGGCTACACCTTC	CASRGGVYGYTF	NA	NA	TRBV2	TRBJ1-2
TGTGCCAGCTCAGCCACGGGGAGGGTTTCGAACACTGAAGCTTTCTTT	CASSATGRVSNTEAFF	NA	NA	TRBV18	TRBJ1-1
TGCGCCACGACCCCAGGGGGCTCTGGCGAGCAGTACTTC	CATTPGGSGEQYF	NA	TRBD1	TRBV5-1	TRBJ2-7
TGTGCCAGCAGTTACTCCCGTCACCAAGAGACCCAGTACTTC	CASSYSRHQETQYF	NA	NA	TRBV6-5	TRBJ2-5
TGTGCCAGCAGCCCTAGCGGGGGAAGCACAGATACGCAGTATTTT	CASSPSGGSTDTQYF	NA	TRBD2	TRBV7-9	TRBJ2-3
TGTGCCAGCAGCTTAGCAGTGAACTCCTACGAGCAGTACTTC	CASSLAVNSYEQYF	NA	NA	TRBV7-9	TRBJ2-7
TGCAGCGTTAAAGAGACAGTAGGAAGCAATCAGCCCCAGCATTTT	CSVKETVGSNQPQHF	NA	NA	TRBV29-1	TRBJ1-5
TGTGCCAGCAGCTTATCGGGACAGGGTCGTGGAAACACCATATATTTT	CASSLSGQGRGNTIYF	NA	TRBD1	TRBV7-9	TRBJ1-3
TGCGCCAGCAGCCAAGGGACAGGGAGAGGAAAACGTAATTCACCCCTCCACTTT	CASSQGTGRGKRNSPLHF	NA	TRBD1	TRBV4-1	TRBJ1-6
TGTGCCAGTAGTATGTCCTCGGGGTCCACCGCCCAGTACTTC	CASSMSSGSTAQYF	few	NA	TRBV19	TRBJ2-5
TGTGCCATCAGTGAGTCTGGTAGACACGGAAACACCATATATTTT	CAISESGRHGNTIYF	NA	NA	TRBV10-3	TRBJ1-3
TGTGCCAGCAGCTTAAGCGGGGGGCAGAGAGATACGCAGTATTTT	CASSLSGGQRDTQYF	NA	TRBD2	TRBV7-3	TRBJ2-3
TGTGCCAGCAGCGTAGGGGGCAATTATCAGCCCCAGCATTTT	CASSVGGNYQPQHF	NA	TRBD1	TRBV7-6	TRBJ1-5
TGCGCCAGCAGCCCCTATTTAATGGGGAGGGATGGCTACACCTTC	CASSPYLMGRDGYTF	NA	NA	TRBV4-1	TRBJ1-2
TGTGCCAGCAGCTCCGAGCAGTACTTC	CASSSEQYF	NA	NA	TRBV7-9	TRBJ2-7
TGTGCCAGCAGCCATGCTAGGGGACAAGAGACCCAGTACTTC	CASSHARGQETQYF	NA	NA	TRBV5-4	TRBJ2-5
TGTGCCAGCAGCTTAGGGGGAGGCGAGCAGTACTTC	CASSLGGGEQYF	NA	NA	TRBV7-8	TRBJ2-7
TGTGCCAGCAGCTTAGGGGACAGGGGCAATTCACCCCTCCACTTT	CASSLGDRGNSPLHF	few	TRBD1	TRBV13	TRBJ1-6
TGTGCCAGCACGAGGGAATCCTACGAGCAGTACTTC	CASTRESYEQYF	NA	NA	TRBV2	TRBJ2-7
TGTGCCAGCAGTGAGCGGGGGAGCCAAGAGACCCAGTACTTC	CASSERGSQETQYF	NA	TRBD2	TRBV2	TRBJ2-5
TGCAGCGTTGTTCCGAGGGCTAGCTCCTACGAGCAGTACTTC	CSVVPRASSYEQYF	NA	NA	TRBV29-1	TRBJ2-7